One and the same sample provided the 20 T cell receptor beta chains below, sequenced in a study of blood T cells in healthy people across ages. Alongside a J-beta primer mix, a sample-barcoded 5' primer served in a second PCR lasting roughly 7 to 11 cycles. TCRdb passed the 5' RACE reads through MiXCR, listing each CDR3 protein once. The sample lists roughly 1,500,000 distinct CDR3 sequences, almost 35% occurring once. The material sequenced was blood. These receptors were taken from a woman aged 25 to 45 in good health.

CDR3 DNA: TGTGCCAGCAGGCCCCGGGGGGGAACGAACAATGAGCAGTTCTTC. This gives the protein CASRPRGGTNNEQFF. This chain connects TRBV6-2 or TRBV6-3 to TRBJ2-1, with 8 bases fitting TRBD2. Trimming at V came to 6 bases and at J to 5 bases, leaving 9 bases not matched to a gene. The CDR3 is made up of 15 amino acids. Germline V gene data show CDR1 as MNHEY and CDR2 as SVGEGT.

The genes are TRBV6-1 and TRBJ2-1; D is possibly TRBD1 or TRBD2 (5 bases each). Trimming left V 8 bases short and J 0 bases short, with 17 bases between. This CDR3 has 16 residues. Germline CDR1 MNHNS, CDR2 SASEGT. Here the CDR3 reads CASEKGPTSSYNEQFF. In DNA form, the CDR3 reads TGTGCCAGCGAGAAGGGACCCACTAGCTCCTACAATGAGCAGTTCTTC.

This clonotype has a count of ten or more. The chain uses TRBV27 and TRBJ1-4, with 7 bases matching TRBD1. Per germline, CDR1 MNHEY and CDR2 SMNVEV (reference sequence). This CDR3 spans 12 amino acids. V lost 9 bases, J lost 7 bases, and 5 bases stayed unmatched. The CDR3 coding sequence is TGTGCCAGTCGACAGGGTGGTGAAAAACTGTTTTTT. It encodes CASRQGGEKLFF.

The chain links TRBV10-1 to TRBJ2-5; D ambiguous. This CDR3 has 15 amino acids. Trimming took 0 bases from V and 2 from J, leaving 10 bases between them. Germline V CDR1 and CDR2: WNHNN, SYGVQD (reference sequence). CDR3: CASSESARLQETQYF. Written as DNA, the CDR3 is TGCGCCAGCAGTGAGTCGGCTAGATTACAAGAGACCCAGTACTTC.

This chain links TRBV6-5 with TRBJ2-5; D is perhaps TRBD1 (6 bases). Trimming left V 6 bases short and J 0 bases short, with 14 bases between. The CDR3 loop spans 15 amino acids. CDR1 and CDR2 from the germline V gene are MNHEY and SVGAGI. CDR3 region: CASRSGVTYQETQYF. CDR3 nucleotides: TGTGCCAGCAGGTCAGGGGTAACCTACCAAGAGACCCAGTACTTC.

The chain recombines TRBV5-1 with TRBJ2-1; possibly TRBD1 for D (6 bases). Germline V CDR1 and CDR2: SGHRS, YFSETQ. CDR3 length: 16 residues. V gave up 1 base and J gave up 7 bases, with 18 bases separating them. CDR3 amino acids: CASSLSRDIGSNEQFF. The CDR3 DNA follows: TGCGCCAGCAGCTTGTCCCGGGACATAGGCTCAAATGAGCAGTTCTTC.

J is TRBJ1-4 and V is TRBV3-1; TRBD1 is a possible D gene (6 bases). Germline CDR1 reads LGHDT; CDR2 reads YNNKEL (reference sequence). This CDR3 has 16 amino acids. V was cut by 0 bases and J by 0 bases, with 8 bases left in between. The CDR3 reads CASSQDGQSTNEKLFF. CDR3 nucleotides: TGTGCCAGCAGCCAAGATGGACAGTCAACTAATGAAAAACTGTTTTTT.

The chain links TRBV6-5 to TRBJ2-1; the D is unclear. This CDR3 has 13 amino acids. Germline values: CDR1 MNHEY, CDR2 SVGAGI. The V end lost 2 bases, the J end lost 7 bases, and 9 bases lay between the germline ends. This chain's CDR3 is CASSYPHDNEQFF. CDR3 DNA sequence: TGTGCCAGCAGTTACCCCCATGATAATGAGCAGTTCTTC.

CDR3 loop: CASSFRMSSYNEQFF. The CDR3 DNA reads as TGTGCCAGCAGTTTCCGGATGAGTTCCTACAATGAGCAGTTCTTC. This chain links TRBV28 with TRBJ2-1; no clear D gene. V was pared by 3 bases and J by 1 base, with 10 bases between. Germline CDR1 reads MDHEN; CDR2 reads SYDVKM. The CDR3 length is 15 residues.

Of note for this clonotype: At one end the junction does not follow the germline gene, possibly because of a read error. The CDR3 DNA reads as TGTGCCGGCAGCCCTGGCTACAATGAGCAGTTCTTC. It codes for CAGSPGYNEQFF. The chain carries TRBV27 and TRBJ2-1; no firm D call. Germline CDR1 reads MNHEY; CDR2 reads SMNVEV (reference sequence). The CDR3 covers 12 residues.

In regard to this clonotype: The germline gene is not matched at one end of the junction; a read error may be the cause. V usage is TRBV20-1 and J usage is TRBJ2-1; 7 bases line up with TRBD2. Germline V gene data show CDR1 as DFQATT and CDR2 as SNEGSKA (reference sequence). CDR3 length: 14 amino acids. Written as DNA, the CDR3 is TGCAGTACTAGTGGCGGGAGAATCAACACTGAGCAGTTCTTC. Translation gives CSTSGGRINTEQFF.

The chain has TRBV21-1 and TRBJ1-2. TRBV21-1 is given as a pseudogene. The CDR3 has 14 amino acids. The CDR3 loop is CASTGGGKNYGYTF. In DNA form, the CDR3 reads TGTGCCAGCACCGGCGGTGGAAAAAACTATGGTTACACCTTC.

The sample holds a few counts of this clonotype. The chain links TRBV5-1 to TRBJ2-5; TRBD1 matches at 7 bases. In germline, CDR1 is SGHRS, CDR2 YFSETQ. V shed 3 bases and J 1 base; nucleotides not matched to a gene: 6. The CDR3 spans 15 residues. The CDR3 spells CASSSETGSQETQYF. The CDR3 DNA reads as TGCGCCAGCAGCTCCGAGACAGGGTCCCAAGAGACCCAGTACTTC.

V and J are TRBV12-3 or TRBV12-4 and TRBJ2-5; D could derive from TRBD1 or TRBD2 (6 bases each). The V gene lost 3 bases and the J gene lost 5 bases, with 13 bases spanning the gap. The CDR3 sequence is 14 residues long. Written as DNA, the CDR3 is TGTGCCAGCAGTTTTTACGGGGGCTGGGAGACCCAGTACTTC. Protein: CASSFYGGWETQYF.

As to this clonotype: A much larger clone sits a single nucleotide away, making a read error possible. CDR3 sequence (DNA): TGTGCCATCAGTGAGTCGACGGCAGGACCGAGGGAGCAGTACTTC. Encoded protein: CAISESTAGPREQYF. The chain links TRBV10-3 to TRBJ2-5; tentatively, D is TRBD2 (5 bases). Per the germline V gene, CDR1 is ENHRY and CDR2 is SYGVKD. Trimming removed 0 bases from V and 11 bases from J, with 19 bases in between. This CDR3 has 15 amino acids.

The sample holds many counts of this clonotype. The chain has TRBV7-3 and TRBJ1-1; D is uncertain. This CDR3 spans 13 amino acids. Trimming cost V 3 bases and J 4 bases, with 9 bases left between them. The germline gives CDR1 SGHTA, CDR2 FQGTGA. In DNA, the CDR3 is TGTGCCAGCAGCTTCAGTTTAAGCACTGAAGCTTTCTTT. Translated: CASSFSLSTEAFF.

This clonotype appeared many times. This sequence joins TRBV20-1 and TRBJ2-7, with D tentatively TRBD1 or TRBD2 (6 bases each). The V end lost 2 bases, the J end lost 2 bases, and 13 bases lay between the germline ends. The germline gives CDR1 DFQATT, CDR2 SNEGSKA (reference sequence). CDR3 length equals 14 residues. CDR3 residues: CSARPLEGAYEQYF. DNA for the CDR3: TGCAGTGCTAGACCGTTGGAGGGGGCCTACGAGCAGTACTTC.

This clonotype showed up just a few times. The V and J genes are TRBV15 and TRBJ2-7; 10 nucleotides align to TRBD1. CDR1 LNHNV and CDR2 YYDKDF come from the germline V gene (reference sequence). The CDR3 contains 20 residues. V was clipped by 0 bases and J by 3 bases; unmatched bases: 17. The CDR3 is CATSRDPGTGVVLGDYEQYF. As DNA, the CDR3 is TGTGCCACCAGCAGAGACCCCGGGACAGGGGTCGTTTTAGGGGACTACGAGCAGTACTTC.

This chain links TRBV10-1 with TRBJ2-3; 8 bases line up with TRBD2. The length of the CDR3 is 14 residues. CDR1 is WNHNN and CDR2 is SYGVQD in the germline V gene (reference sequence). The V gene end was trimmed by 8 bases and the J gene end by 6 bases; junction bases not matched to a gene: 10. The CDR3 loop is CASSRTSLLDTQYF. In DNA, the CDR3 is TGCGCCAGCTCTCGGACTAGCCTTCTGGATACGCAGTATTTT.

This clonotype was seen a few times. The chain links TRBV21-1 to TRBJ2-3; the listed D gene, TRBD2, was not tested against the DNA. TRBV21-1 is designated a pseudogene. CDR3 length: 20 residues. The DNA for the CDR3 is TGTGCCAGCAGCACCCCCACTAGCGGGAGGGAACAGGGGATGGCAGATACGCAGTATTTT. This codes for CASSTPTSGREQGMADTQYF.